The rows below give T cell receptor beta chains drawn from one sample of a study of brain T cells in children with intractable seizures. Here immunoSEQ multiplex PCR was the method, and the copy in TCRdb shows in-frame clones only, minus some. The sample records about 340,000 clones, over 90% being singletons. Specimen: peripheral blood, collected about 5 months after surgery. These receptors were collected from a boy under two years old with tuberous sclerosis and intractable seizures. The CDR3 runs from the conserved cysteine through the conserved F or W. D genes are given only for firm matches. For some rows the clone size is stated as once, few or many, or as a class when expanded; others skip it.

j_call clone_size d_call v_call cdr3_aa cdr3_nt
TRBJ2-1 - TRBD1 TRBV6-1 CASSERGDRGNEQFF TGTGCCAGCAGTGAAAGGGGGGACAGGGGGAATGAGCAGTTCTTC
TRBJ2-7 - - TRBV7-9 CASSFSAGLSSYEQYF TGTGCCAGCAGCTTTTCTGCAGGTTTAAGCTCCTACGAGCAGTACTTC
TRBJ2-7 - - TRBV27 CASTPNVFGNEQYF TGTGCCAGCACCCCCAACGTTTTCGGGAACGAGCAGTACTTC
TRBJ2-1 - TRBD2 TRBV19 CASSMGYGLAGDEQFF TGTGCCAGTAGTATGGGGTACGGTCTAGCGGGAGATGAGCAGTTCTTC
TRBJ1-5 - - TRBV4-1 CASSQVGRKNQPQHF TGCGCCAGCAGCCAAGTAGGACGGAAAAATCAGCCCCAGCATTTT
TRBJ2-5 - - TRBV5-8 CASHLGRRNQETQYF TGTGCCAGCCACTTGGGGCGACGGAACCAAGAGACCCAGTACTTC
TRBJ2-1 - - TRBV24-1 CATSDVRDTNQFF TGTGCCACCAGTGATGTACGGGATACGAACCAGTTCTTC
TRBJ1-4 - TRBD1 TRBV7-6 CASSLAGDSTEKLFF TGTGCCAGCAGCTTAGCGGGGGACAGCACTGAAAAACTGTTTTTT
TRBJ2-2 - TRBD2 TRBV2 CASRGRRWTSGRGGTGELFF TGTGCCAGCAGGGGGAGGCGGTGGACTAGCGGGAGAGGCGGGACCGGGGAGCTGTTTTTT
TRBJ2-7 - - TRBV29-1 CSVVLVLFNEQYF TGCAGCGTTGTGTTGGTACTGTTTAACGAGCAGTACTTC
TRBJ1-2 once - TRBV29-1 CSVVPWEGKNYGYTF TGCAGCGTTGTCCCCTGGGAGGGGAAGAACTATGGCTACACCTTC
TRBJ2-7 once TRBD1 TRBV3-1/TRBV3-2 CASSQVWDSSYEQYF TGTGCCAGCAGCCAAGTTTGGGACAGCTCCTACGAGCAGTACTTC
TRBJ1-1 - - TRBV5-4 CASSLRGGTEAFF TGTGCCAGCAGCTTGCGGGGGGGGACTGAAGCTTTCTTT
TRBJ2-2 - TRBD1 TRBV7-9 CASSYRTGGSTGELFF TGTGCCAGCAGCTATAGGACAGGGGGAAGCACCGGGGAGCTGTTTTTT
TRBJ2-7 - TRBD2 TRBV7-2 CASSTIRTGRSSYEQYF TGTGCCAGCAGCACAATACGGACCGGGAGGAGCTCCTACGAGCAGTACTTC
TRBJ1-1 - - TRBV4-2 CASSQGGPGHGEAFF TGTGCCAGCAGCCAGGGGGGTCCGGGACATGGTGAAGCTTTCTTT
TRBJ2-1 - TRBD2 TRBV27 CASSFGTSGRNEQFF TGTGCCAGCAGTTTCGGGACTAGCGGGAGGAATGAGCAGTTCTTC
TRBJ1-6 - - TRBV5-1 CASSALGVYNSPLHF TGCGCCAGCAGCGCCCTAGGAGTTTATAATTCACCCCTCCACTTT
TRBJ1-3 - - TRBV2 CASSEVGGSGNTIYF TGTGCCAGCAGTGAAGTGGGAGGGTCAGGAAACACCATATATTTT
TRBJ2-3 - - TRBV20-1 CSASDGGTDTQYF TGCAGTGCTAGTGACGGGGGCACAGATACGCAGTATTTT
TRBJ1-6 - TRBD1 TRBV2 CASTFRGQGSPLHF TGTGCCAGCACGTTCAGGGGGCAGGGTTCACCCCTCCACTTT
TRBJ2-7 - - TRBV20-1 CSARAYEQYF TGCAGCGCTAGAGCCTACGAGCAGTACTTC
TRBJ1-2 - TRBD1 TRBV6-2/TRBV6-3 CASSSGTGAVRGYGYTF TGTGCCAGCAGTTCAGGGACAGGTGCCGTCCGGGGCTATGGCTACACCTTC
TRBJ2-7 few - TRBV19 CASSIGHSYEQYF TGTGCCAGTAGTATAGGACACTCCTACGAGCAGTACTTC
TRBJ2-1 - - TRBV19 CASSIEAADPYNEQFF TGTGCCAGTAGTATAGAGGCGGCAGATCCCTACAATGAGCAGTTCTTC
TRBJ1-6 - - TRBV7-6 CASSTVRGGNSPLHF TGTGCCAGCAGCACCGTACGGGGGGGCAATTCACCCCTCCACTTT
TRBJ2-7 - TRBD2 TRBV7-8 CASREGLAYHEQYF TGTGCCAGCAGAGAGGGACTAGCGTACCACGAGCAGTACTTC
TRBJ2-1 - - TRBV5-6 CASSLLRGNEQFF TGTGCCAGCAGCTTGTTGCGGGGAAATGAGCAGTTCTTC
TRBJ1-1 - TRBD1 TRBV4-2 CASSPPGQGSYEAFF TGTGCCAGCAGCCCACCGGGACAGGGTAGTTATGAAGCTTTCTTT
TRBJ2-7 - TRBD1 TRBV7-9 CASSSGTGSYEQYF TGTGCCAGCAGCTCCGGGACAGGGTCCTACGAGCAGTACTTC
TRBJ1-1 - TRBD1 TRBV28 CASSYRDRAATEAFF TGTGCCAGCAGTTACCGCGACAGGGCGGCGACTGAAGCTTTCTTT
TRBJ2-2 few - TRBV5-4 CASSLDTGELFF TGTGCCAGCAGCTTGGACACCGGGGAGCTGTTTTTT
TRBJ2-3 - - TRBV19 CASSMAGIEADTQYF TGTGCCAGTAGTATGGCGGGGATTGAGGCAGATACGCAGTATTTT
TRBJ1-1 - - TRBV12-3/TRBV12-4 CASSLYPNTEAFF TGTGCCAGCAGTTTATATCCGAACACTGAAGCTTTCTTT
TRBJ2-1 - - TRBV5-1 CASSFGGVYNEQFF TGCGCCAGCAGCTTCGGAGGGGTGTACAATGAGCAGTTCTTC
TRBJ2-3 - TRBD2 TRBV4-1 CASSQGRGSGGAENTQYF TGCGCCAGCAGCCAAGGAAGGGGAAGCGGGGGGGCAGAGAATACGCAGTATTTT
TRBJ2-7 - - TRBV5-1 CASSFTGGSYEQYF TGCGCCAGCAGCTTCACAGGAGGATCCTACGAGCAGTACTTC
TRBJ1-2 once TRBD1 TRBV6-5 CASSPRQGLFYGYTF TGTGCCAGCAGCCCAAGACAGGGACTATTCTATGGCTACACCTTC
TRBJ2-1 - TRBD2 TRBV7-9 CASSSGLAGEKQFF TGTGCCAGCAGCTCCGGACTAGCGGGAGAAAAGCAGTTCTTC
TRBJ2-3 - - TRBV7-9 CASSLGEEDTQYF TGTGCCAGCAGCTTAGGGGAGGAGGATACGCAGTATTTT
TRBJ1-2 - TRBD1 TRBV5-3 CARSLDRGIYGYTF TGTGCCAGAAGCTTGGACAGGGGAATCTATGGCTACACCTTC
TRBJ2-5 - - TRBV12-3/TRBV12-4 CASSGQETQYF TGTGCCAGCAGTGGCCAAGAGACCCAGTACTTC
TRBJ1-2 - - TRBV19 CASKREKEVYGYTF TGTGCCAGTAAAAGAGAGAAAGAAGTCTATGGCTACACCTTC
TRBJ2-3 - TRBD2 TRBV5-8 CASSRTSGGTLTDTQYF TGTGCCAGCAGCAGGACTAGCGGGGGGACACTCACAGATACGCAGTATTTT
TRBJ1-2 - - TRBV6-5 CASRDNYGYTF TGTGCCAGCAGGGATAACTATGGCTACACCTTC
TRBJ2-7 once - TRBV7-9 CASTPGAAYEQYF TGTGCCAGCACCCCCGGGGCAGCCTACGAGCAGTACTTC
TRBJ1-6 - TRBD1 TRBV6-5 CASSYDRGSPLHF TGTGCCAGCAGTTACGACAGGGGTTCACCCCTCCACTTT
TRBJ1-3 - - TRBV30 CAWGRYGPGNTIYF TGTGCCTGGGGACGATACGGCCCTGGAAACACCATATATTTT
TRBJ1-3 - - TRBV10-3 CAISPGTLSGNTIYF TGTGCCATCAGTCCGGGGACCTTATCTGGAAACACCATATATTTT
TRBJ1-1 - - TRBV9 CASSPSWGRVYTEAFF TGTGCCAGCAGCCCCTCCTGGGGGCGCGTATACACTGAAGCTTTCTTT
TRBJ2-1 - TRBD2 TRBV30 CARGGPYNEQFF TGTGCCCGCGGGGGACCCTACAATGAGCAGTTCTTC
TRBJ2-2 - - TRBV4-1 CASSQGLWNTGELFF TGCGCCAGCAGCCAAGGGCTGTGGAACACCGGGGAGCTGTTTTTT
TRBJ1-3 - TRBD1 TRBV7-3 CASSLYGNTGDGAGNTIYF TGTGCCAGCAGCCTGTATGGGAACACAGGGGACGGCGCTGGAAACACCATATATTTT
TRBJ1-1 - TRBD1 TRBV4-1 CASSRDSWNTEAFF TGCGCCAGCAGCCGGGACAGTTGGAACACTGAAGCTTTCTTT
TRBJ1-2 - - TRBV2 CASSFSPYGYTF TGTGCCAGCAGCTTTAGCCCTTATGGCTACACCTTC